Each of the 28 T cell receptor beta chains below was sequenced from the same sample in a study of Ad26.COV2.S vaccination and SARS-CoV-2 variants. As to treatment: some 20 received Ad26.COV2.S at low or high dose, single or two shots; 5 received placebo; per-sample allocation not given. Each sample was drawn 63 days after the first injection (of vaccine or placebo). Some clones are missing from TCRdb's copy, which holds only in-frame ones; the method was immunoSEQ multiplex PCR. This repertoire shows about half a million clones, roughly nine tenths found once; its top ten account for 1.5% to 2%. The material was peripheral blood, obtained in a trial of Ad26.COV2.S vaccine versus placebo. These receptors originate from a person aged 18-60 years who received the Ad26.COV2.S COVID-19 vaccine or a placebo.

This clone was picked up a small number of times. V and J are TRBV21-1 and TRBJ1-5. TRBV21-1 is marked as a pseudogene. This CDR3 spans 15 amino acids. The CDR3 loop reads CASSDTRHSNQPQHF. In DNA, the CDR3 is TGTGCCAGCAGCGATACACGGCATAGCAATCAGCCCCAGCATTTT.

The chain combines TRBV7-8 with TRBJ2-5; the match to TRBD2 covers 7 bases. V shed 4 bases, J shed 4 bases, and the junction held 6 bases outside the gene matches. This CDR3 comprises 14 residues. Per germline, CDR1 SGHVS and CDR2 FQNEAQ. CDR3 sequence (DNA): TGTGCCAGCAGCTCCCCAGGGAGGGGAGAGACCCAGTACTTC. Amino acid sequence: CASSSPGRGETQYF.

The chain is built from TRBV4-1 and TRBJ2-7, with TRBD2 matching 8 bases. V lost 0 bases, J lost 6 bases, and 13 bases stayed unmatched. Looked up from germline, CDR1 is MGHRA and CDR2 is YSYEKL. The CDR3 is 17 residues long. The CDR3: CASSQEKIQFGGGEQYF. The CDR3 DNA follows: TGCGCCAGCAGCCAAGAAAAGATACAGTTCGGGGGGGGCGAGCAGTACTTC.

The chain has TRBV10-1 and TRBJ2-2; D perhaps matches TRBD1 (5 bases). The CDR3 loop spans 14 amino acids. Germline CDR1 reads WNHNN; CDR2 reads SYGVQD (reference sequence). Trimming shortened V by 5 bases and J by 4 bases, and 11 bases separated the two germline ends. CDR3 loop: CASSSKRGTGELFF. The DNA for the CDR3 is TGCGCCAGCAGTTCAAAAAGGGGCACCGGGGAGCTGTTTTTT.

CDR3 amino acids: CASSVGTGNSPLHF. CDR3 sequence (DNA): TGTGCCAGCAGCGTAGGAACAGGGAATTCACCCCTCCACTTT. V usage is TRBV9 and J usage is TRBJ1-6; D is perhaps TRBD1 (6 bases). Germline V lookup: CDR1 SGDLS, CDR2 YYNGEE. The CDR3 loop spans 14 amino acids. V shed 0 bases and J shed 7 bases, with 8 bases lying between them.

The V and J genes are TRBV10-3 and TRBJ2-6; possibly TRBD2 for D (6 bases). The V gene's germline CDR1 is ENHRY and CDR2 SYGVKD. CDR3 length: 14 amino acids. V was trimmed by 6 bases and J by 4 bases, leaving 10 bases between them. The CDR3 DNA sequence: TGTGCCATCAGAGGGGACTCCGGGGCCAACGTCCTGACTTTC. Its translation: CAIRGDSGANVLTF.

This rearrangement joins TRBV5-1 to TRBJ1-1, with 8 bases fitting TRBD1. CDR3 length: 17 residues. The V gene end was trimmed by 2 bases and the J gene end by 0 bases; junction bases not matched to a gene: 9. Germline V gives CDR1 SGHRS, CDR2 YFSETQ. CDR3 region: CASSFQGAGLMNTEAFF. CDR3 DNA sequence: TGCGCCAGCAGCTTCCAGGGGGCTGGTTTGATGAACACTGAAGCTTTCTTT.

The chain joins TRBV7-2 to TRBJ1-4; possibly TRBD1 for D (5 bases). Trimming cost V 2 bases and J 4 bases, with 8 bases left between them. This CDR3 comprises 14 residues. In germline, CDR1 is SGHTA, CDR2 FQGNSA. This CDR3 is CASSLRTNNEKLFF. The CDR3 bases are TGTGCCAGCAGCTTAAGGACAAATAATGAAAAACTGTTTTTT.

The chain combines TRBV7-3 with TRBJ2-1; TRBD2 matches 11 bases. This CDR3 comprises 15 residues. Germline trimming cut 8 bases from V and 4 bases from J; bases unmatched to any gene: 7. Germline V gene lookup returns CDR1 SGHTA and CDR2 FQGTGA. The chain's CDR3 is CASAMGTSGYNEQFF. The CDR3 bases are TGTGCCAGCGCAATGGGGACTAGCGGTTACAATGAGCAGTTCTTC.

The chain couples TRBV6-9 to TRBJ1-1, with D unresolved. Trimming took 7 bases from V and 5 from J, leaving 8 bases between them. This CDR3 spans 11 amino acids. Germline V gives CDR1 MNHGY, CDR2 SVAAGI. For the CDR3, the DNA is TGTGCCAGCAAGTCCAGAACTGAAGCTTTCTTT. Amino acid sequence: CASKSRTEAFF.

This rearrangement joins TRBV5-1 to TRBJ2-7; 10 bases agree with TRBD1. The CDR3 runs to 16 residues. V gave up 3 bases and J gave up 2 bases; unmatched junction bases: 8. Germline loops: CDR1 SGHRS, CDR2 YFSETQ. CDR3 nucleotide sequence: TGCGCCAGCAGCTGGGTGAGCGGGACAGGGGCCTACGAGCAGTACTTC. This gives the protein CASSWVSGTGAYEQYF.

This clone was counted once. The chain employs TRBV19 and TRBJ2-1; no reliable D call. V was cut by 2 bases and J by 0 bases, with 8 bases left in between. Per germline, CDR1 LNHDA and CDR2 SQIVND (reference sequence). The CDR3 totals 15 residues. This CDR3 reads CASSILGSSYNEQFF. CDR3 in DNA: TGTGCCAGTAGTATACTGGGTAGCTCCTACAATGAGCAGTTCTTC.

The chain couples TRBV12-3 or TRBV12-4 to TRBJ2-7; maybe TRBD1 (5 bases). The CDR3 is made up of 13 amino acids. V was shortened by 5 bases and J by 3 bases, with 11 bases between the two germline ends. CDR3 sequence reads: CASSQSDSYEQYF. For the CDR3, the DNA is TGTGCCAGCAGTCAATCAGACAGCTACGAGCAGTACTTC.

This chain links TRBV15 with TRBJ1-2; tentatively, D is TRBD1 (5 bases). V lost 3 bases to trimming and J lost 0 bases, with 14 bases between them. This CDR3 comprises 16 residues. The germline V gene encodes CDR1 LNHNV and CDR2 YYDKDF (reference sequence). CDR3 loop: CATSRESSTANYGYTF. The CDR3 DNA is TGTGCCACCAGCAGGGAATCTTCGACAGCTAACTATGGCTACACCTTC.

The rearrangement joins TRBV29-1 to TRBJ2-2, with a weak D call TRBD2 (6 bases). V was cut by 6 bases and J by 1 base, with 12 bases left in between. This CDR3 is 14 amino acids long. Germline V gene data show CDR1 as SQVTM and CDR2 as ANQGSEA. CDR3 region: CSVRGGENTGELFF. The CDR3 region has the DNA TGCAGCGTCCGGGGCGGGGAGAACACCGGGGAGCTGTTTTTT.

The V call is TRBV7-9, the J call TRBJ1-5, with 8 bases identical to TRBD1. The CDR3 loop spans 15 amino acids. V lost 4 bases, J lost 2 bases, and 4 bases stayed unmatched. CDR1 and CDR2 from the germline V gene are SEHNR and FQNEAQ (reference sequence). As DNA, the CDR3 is TGTGCCAGCAGCTCAGACAGGGGCGGCAATCAGCCCCAGCATTTT. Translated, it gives CASSSDRGGNQPQHF.

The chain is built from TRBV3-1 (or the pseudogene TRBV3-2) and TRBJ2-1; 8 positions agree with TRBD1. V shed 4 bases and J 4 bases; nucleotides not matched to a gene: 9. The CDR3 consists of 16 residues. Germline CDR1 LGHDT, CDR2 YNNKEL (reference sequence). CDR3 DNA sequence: TGTGCCAGCAGCCCCCGACAGGGGAGAGGGTACAATGAGCAGTTCTTC. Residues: CASSPRQGRGYNEQFF.

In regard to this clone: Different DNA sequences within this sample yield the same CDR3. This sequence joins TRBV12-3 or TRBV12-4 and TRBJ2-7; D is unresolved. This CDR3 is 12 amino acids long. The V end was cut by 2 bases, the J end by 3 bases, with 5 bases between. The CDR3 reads CASSLLGYEQYF. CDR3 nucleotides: TGTGCCAGCAGTTTACTCGGCTACGAGCAGTACTTC.

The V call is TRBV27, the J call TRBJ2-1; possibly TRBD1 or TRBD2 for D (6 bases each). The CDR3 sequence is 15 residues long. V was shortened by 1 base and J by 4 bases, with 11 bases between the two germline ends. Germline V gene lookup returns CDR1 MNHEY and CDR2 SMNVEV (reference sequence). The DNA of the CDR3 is TGTGCCAGCAGTTTATGGGGGGCCGGTTACAATGAGCAGTTCTTC. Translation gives CASSLWGAGYNEQFF.

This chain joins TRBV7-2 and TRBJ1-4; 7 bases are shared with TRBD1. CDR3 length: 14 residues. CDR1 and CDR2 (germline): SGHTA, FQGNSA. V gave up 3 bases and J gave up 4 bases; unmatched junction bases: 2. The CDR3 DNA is TGTGCCAGCAGCTTCGGGACAGATAATGAAAAACTGTTTTTT. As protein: CASSFGTDNEKLFF. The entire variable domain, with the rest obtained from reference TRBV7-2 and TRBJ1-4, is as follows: GAGVSQSPSNKVTEKGKDVELRCDPISGHTALYWYRQSLGQGLEFLIYFQGNSAPDKSGLPSDRFSAERTGGSVSTLTIQRTQQEDSAVYLCASSFGTDNEKLFFGSGTQLSVL.

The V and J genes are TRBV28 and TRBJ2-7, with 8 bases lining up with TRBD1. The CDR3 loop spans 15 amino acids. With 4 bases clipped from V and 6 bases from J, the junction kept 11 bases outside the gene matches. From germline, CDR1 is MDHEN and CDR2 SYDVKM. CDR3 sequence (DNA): TGTGCCAGCAGTTATTCAGGGGGCAGAGGCGGCGAGCAGTACTTC. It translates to CASSYSGGRGGEQYF.

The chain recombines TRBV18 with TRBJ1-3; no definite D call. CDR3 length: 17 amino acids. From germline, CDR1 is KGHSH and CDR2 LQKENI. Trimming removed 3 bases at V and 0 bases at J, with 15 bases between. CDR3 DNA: TGTGCCAGCTCACCCTATCCGTCCGCTCGCTCTGGAAACACCATATATTTT. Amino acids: CASSPYPSARSGNTIYF.

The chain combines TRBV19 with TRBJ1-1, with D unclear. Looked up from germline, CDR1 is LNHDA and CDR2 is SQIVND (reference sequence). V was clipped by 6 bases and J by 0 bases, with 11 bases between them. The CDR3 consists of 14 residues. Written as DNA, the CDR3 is TGTGCCAGTAGCCCCGGCAGTATGAACACTGAAGCTTTCTTT. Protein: CASSPGSMNTEAFF.

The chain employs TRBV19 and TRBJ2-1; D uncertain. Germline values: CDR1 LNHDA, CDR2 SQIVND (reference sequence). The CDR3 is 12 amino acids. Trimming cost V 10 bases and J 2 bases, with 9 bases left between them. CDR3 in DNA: TGTGCCACCCGTCTGGCCTACAATGAGCAGTTCTTC. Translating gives CATRLAYNEQFF.

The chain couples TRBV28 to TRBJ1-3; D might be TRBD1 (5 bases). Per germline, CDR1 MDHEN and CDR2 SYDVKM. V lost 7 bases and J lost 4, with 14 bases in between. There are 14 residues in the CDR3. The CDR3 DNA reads TGTGCCAGCACCATCGGGACGGCAGGAAACACCATATATTTT. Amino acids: CASTIGTAGNTIYF.

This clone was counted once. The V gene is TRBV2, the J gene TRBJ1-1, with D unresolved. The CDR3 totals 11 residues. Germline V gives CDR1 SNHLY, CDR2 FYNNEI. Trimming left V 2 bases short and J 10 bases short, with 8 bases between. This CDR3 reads CASSEQEGAFF. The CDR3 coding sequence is TGTGCCAGCAGTGAACAAGAAGGAGCTTTCTTT. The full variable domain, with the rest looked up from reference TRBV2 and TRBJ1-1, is EPEVTQTPSHQVTQMGQEVILRCVPISNHLYFYWYRQILGQKVEFLVSFYNNEISEKSEIFDDQFSVERPDGSNFTLKIRSTKLEDSAMYFCASSEQEGAFFGQGTRLTVV.

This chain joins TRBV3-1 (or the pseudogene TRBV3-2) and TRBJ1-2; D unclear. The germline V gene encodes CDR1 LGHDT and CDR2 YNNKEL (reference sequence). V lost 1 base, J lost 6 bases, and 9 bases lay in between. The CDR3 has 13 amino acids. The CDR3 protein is CASSQALGNGYTF. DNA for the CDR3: TGTGCCAGCAGCCAAGCTCTGGGGAATGGCTACACCTTC.

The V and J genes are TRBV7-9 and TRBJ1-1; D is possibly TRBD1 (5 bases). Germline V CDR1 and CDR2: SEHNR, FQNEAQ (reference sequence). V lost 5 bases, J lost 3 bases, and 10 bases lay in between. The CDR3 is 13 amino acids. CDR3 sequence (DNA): TGTGCCAGCAGCGCCAGGGCTGACACTGAAGCTTTCTTT. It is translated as CASSARADTEAFF.